This T cell receptor (beta chain) was found in a study of T cell responses to AZD1222 COVID-19 vaccine. Findings and limits, study-wide: Vaccine-associated CD4 TCRs ranged over spike, dominating at 160-218 and 743-854. Donors skewed white British and female; clonal diversity was possibly underestimated. The reported proportion of spike-specific TCRs targeting unmutated variant regions was nearly half. Samples come after the peak T cell response, not at day 14.

In the case of this clone: Its antigen is unidentified.

Only in-frame clones appear in the TCRdb table, and some are missing; sequencing was by immunoSEQ multiplex PCR. Of about 85,000 clones listed, approximately 86% are singletons. Germline V gene lookup returns CDR1 SGHKS and CDR2 YYEKEE (reference sequence). V was cut by 3 bases and J by 6 bases, with 13 bases left in between. This CDR3 has 14 amino acids. The sample in question was peripheral blood, obtained on day 0 of AZD1222 vaccination. The chain is built from TRBV5-5 and TRBJ1-3; D gene unclear. The sequence was obtained from an adult in good health. The CDR3 DNA sequence: TGTGCCAGCAGCTCCGGCGGGTCGGAAAACACCATATATTTT. The encoded protein is CASSSGGSENTIYF.